This T cell receptor (beta chain) was observed in a study of cytomegalovirus exposure and HLA in healthy donors (dated by TCRdb to about 2017). A note on the overall study: An earlier analysis of more than 550 of the donors reported approximately 280 Gb of sequence data and 117 million unique TCR beta sequences obtained from around 190 million T cells. An early release covering 500 to 750 HLA-typed donors comprised about 290 gigabases of sequencing data and around 80 million unique TCR sequences. Among the roughly 380 genotyped donors, around 81% belonged to the genetic ancestry cluster associated with self-reported Caucasian donors. The aim of the study was to test whether cataloging public T cell receptors could identify signatures of past pathogen exposure. The study profiled the T cell repertoires of 666 subjects by immunosequencing and related them to cytomegalovirus serostatus. A separate validation cohort of roughly 120 different subjects was used in addition to the roughly 670-subject first cohort. To predict cytomegalovirus infection status, the study brought together high-throughput TCR immunosequencing, statistical association of individual TCRs with disease status, and machine learning. A later analysis re-examined previously published TCR beta repertoires from just over 650 donors and added high-resolution HLA genotyping to investigate patterns of TCR occurrence. In the later analysis, no new phenotypic data were used to find candidate immune exposures; instead, reliance was placed on TCR beta sequences and their occurrence across donors. To decide whether each TCR beta V gene segment behaved as functional or pseudogenic, an earlier analysis of 587 of the donors relied on high-throughput TCR beta sequencing. Donor age, sex, ethnicity and CMV serostatus were collected together with the repertoire data. Genome-wide SNP genotypes for about 60% of the roughly 700 donors were used in a later genetic analysis, which treated that subset as a discovery cohort. All discovery cohort repertoires had been generated using a single sequencing platform. Both class I and class II loci were covered by HLA typing, at four-digit resolution. The number of donors typed differed by locus, with 629-630 for A, B, C, DRB1 and DQB1, 522 for DQA1, 600 to 610 for DPA1, and some 440 for DPB1. Four to six DR-DQ haplotypes were handled as single units for association and clustering because linkage in the cohort was strong. Among about 400 genotyped donors of the cohort, an average of around 250,000 unique TCR beta nucleotide sequences was sequenced per donor, of which about 18% were non-productive. Here is what the overall study found, with its caveats: Roughly uniform sequencing depth across donors was assumed in presence/absence analyses, although this assumption may not hold. A later genetic analysis reported fewer N-insertions in productive TCRs among donors in an Asian-associated ancestry cluster than the roughly 670-donor mean. A cluster of highly shared sequence variants was judged likely to be a technical artifact of the sequencing pipeline. In the study, approximately 160 TCR beta chains were listed as associated with cytomegalovirus. Broadly in line with IMGT annotations, most TCR beta V segments showed up in productive rearrangements about 90% or about 30% of the time in an earlier analysis of 587 of the donors. Strong co-occurrence of HLA alleles, especially DR and DQ, made assigning TCR associations to individual alleles difficult. Compared with equally common non-associated chains, HLA-associated TCR beta chains in a later analysis were more clonally expanded and had lower generation probabilities. The cohort was sequenced for TCR beta chains only, and without alpha or paired-chain data the features that could be detected were limited. Several of the top co-occurrence clusters appeared to be linked to parvovirus B19, influenza, CMV and Epstein-Barr virus, according to a later analysis. Specific HLA alleles were associated with around 18,000 TCR beta sequences at a false discovery rate of 0.05 in a later analysis. According to the authors, the approach could potentially be generalized to other disease states and immunological phenotypes. A further reported finding was that TCR beta sequences accurately predicted the HLA-A and HLA-B alleles for most subjects in the first cohort. In a later analysis, most CMV-associated TCR beta chains were found to appear HLA-restricted, with HLA associations seemingly driven largely by CMV exposure. Immune exposure information for the cohort was limited to CMV serostatus. Because HLA typing was unavailable for some donors at each locus, only the typed subset was used in association tests. Linkage disequilibrium might explain the correlated functional status among segregating V segments, but an unknown experimental factor could not be ruled out. The classifier was reported to diagnose cytomegalovirus status with high specificity and sensitivity in both the original and validation cohorts. Across donors, most TCR sequences were observed very rarely, whereas some public TCRs were present in many individuals. Around 16 rarely observed V segments, including chromosome 9 orphons, were excluded from the earlier analysis of some 590 of the donors because counts were too low. In a later genetic analysis, a missense DCLRE1C variant was associated with V-gene and J-gene trimming of TCR beta chains, and the association was replicated in an independent cohort. Because the 87-base-pair reads could not distinguish some IMGT-functional V segments, including TRBV6-2 and TRBV6-3, those segments were excluded. A later analysis found that TCR association rates varied across HLA loci, with DRB1 alleles showing the most associated TCRs and HLA-C alleles the fewest. A few of the identified cytomegalovirus-associated TCR beta chains were confirmed in vitro to be specific for cytomegalovirus antigens.

Library method: the immunoSEQ multiplex PCR assay. The multiplex PCR relied on a mix of 60 forward primers for TCR Vbeta segments and 13 reverse primers for TCR Jbeta segments. The CDR3 region of rearranged TCR beta genes was amplified from genomic DNA by a multiplex PCR assay. The Illumina HiSeq System was used to sequence the amplified TCR beta libraries as 87-base-pair reads. Per the original workflow: In a later analysis, tens of millions of unique TCR beta chains were counted across the 500 to 850 repertoires, and approximately 11 million of these chains were shared by at least two donors. Raw reads were error-corrected and collapsed into unique sequences by a nearest-neighbor algorithm in which closely related sequences were merged to remove PCR and sequencing errors. V, D and J gene segments were assigned by aligning CDR3 sequences to IMGT reference sequences. Each retained sequence needed at least a six-nucleotide match to both a V gene segment and a J gene segment. Rearrangements were classified as productive when the CDR3 lacked stop codons and remained in frame with V and J, and all other rearrangements were classified as non-productive. CDR3 was defined by IMGT convention, running from the second conserved V-encoded cysteine to the conserved J-encoded phenylalanine. The earlier analysis of some 550 of the donors excluded any sequence lacking an unambiguous match to a single V gene segment. In an earlier analysis of about 590 of the donors, a V segment was called functional when productive rearrangements were above 56.7%, and segregating when the standard deviation between donors exceeded 5%. A statistical classification framework was built for diagnosing cytomegalovirus status from the catalog of TCR beta chain sequences. A later analysis assigned V and J genes by comparing TCR nucleotide sequences with IMGT/GENE-DB human TR gene sequences. A later analysis assigned CDR3 sequences and most-parsimonious VDJ recombination scenarios with the TCRdist pipeline. In a later analysis, each TCR beta chain was defined by its CDR3 amino acid sequence together with its V-gene family, and reads without a unique V-gene family were excluded. In a later analysis, 500 to 700 highly shared, low-generation-probability nucleotide sequences were removed to address suspected cross-contamination and a sequencing artifact. A later analysis calculated a clonal expansion index for each public chain from normalized within-repertoire ranks of inferred template counts. Generation probabilities in a later analysis came from a VDJ recombination model fitted to out-of-frame rearrangements, and those results were checked against IGoR. Hypergeometric tests were used in a later analysis to score TCR-TCR, TCR-HLA and TCR-CMV co-occurrence, with a repertoire-size bias correction applied to the TCR pairs. To estimate false discovery rates, a later analysis permuted the HLA or CMV assignments 20 times. In a later analysis, co-occurring TCRs were grouped with DBSCAN, and TCRdist sequence similarity was added when clustering was performed within HLA-allele-positive subsets. Repertoires with fewer than 30,000 or more than 120,000 public chains, plus five repertoires with anomalous nucleotide sharing, were excluded from co-occurrence clustering. The source is immuneACCESS, and TCRdb retained only in-frame sequences with V and J called. Part of the clones is not carried over; for the studies checked, unresolved V genes explain less than half of this, and the remainder is unexplained. The D gene and trimming were derived from the DNA, and the V and J assignments and clone size from that table. The sample records roughly 96,000 clones, roughly 74% of which are singletons. About 14% of the sample belongs to the ten largest clones.

This clone was detected only a few times. Which antigen it targets is not known. No qualities accompany the bases; no much larger clone lies one base away. In total, approximately 700 healthy bone marrow donors made up the cohort. At the time of sampling, all cohort members were nominally healthy, though unrecorded immune exposures were likely present. The donor tested CMV seropositive, placing the donor among the 290 or so seropositive members of the cohort. Each donor provided a peripheral blood sample, and peripheral blood mononuclear cells were used for TCR beta sequencing. The Qiagen DNeasy Blood Extraction Kit was used to extract genomic DNA from the blood cell samples. V and J lose 2 bases and 8 bases, and a span of 10 bases separates them. The CDR3 spans 14 residues, from the cysteine through the phenylalanine. The retained sequence is limited to the CDR3, 42 bases, with the frame set at the first base. CDR1 SGHVS and CDR2 FNYEAQ were looked up in the germline V gene.

The clonotype originates from a woman between 65 and 79 years old in good health and CMV-seropositive. Input material: PBMCs. The chain is assembled from TRBV7-6 and TRBJ1-6; the best D guess is TRBD1, with 6 bases matching. The CDR3 reads as follows: CASSLSSGDSPLHF. The DNA sequence is TGTGCCAGCAGCTTATCATCAGGGGATTCACCCCTCCACTTT.